This entry lists 20 T cell receptor beta chains sequenced from one sample in a study of T cells in tuberculosis. Clones were read by immunoSEQ multiplex PCR, and TCRdb kept only the in-frame ones, dropping some. The data contain around 35,000 clones, about 94% of them singletons. Source material: PBMCs. All receptors derive from a donor between 5 and 29 years old with latent tuberculosis or without tuberculosis infection.

J is TRBJ1-4 and V is TRBV7-9, with D perhaps TRBD1 (5 bases). Germline CDR1 SEHNR, CDR2 FQNEAQ (reference sequence). The CDR3 has 15 residues. With 2 bases removed from V and 1 base from J, the gap between germline ends came to 8 bases. CDR3: CASSLRGETNEKLFF. The CDR3 nucleotides read TGTGCCAGCAGCTTAAGGGGCGAAACTAATGAAAAACTGTTTTTT.

V usage is TRBV5-1 and J usage is TRBJ2-3, with 9 bases identical to TRBD2. The germline V gene encodes CDR1 SGHRS and CDR2 YFSETQ. The CDR3 runs 18 residues. V gave up 0 bases and J gave up 3 bases; unmatched junction bases: 11. The CDR3 sequence is CASSLALGGGAKTDTQYF. The CDR3 nucleotides read TGCGCCAGCAGCTTGGCCTTGGGCGGGGGGGCGAAGACAGATACGCAGTATTTT.

The CDR3 nucleotides read TGTGCCAGCTGCCTGGGGCAGGGGGCGCAGGATACGCAGTATTTT. Protein: CASCLGQGAQDTQYF. The genes are TRBV5-6 and TRBJ2-3, with 8 bases matching TRBD1. V lost 7 bases and J lost 6; bases outside the gene matches: 13. CDR1 is SGHDT and CDR2 is YYEEEE in the germline V gene. The length of the CDR3 is 15 residues.

The chain uses TRBV5-3 and TRBJ1-5, with TRBD1 identical over 9 bases. TRBV5-3 is filed as an ORF, its function uncertain. The junction had 9 bases not matched to a gene; V was cut back by 4 bases and J by 7 bases. CDR3 length: 15 amino acids. The CDR3 loop reads CARSPPGQGTQPQHF. CDR3 DNA sequence: TGTGCCAGAAGCCCCCCGGGACAGGGTACCCAGCCCCAGCATTTT.

The CDR3 DNA is TGTGCCAGCAGCGTAGCAGCAGGGGACACCTACGAGCAGTACTTC. Translation: CASSVAAGDTYEQYF. The V gene is TRBV9, the J gene TRBJ2-7, with D possibly being TRBD1 (6 bases). With 0 bases removed from V and 2 bases from J, the gap between germline ends came to 12 bases. The CDR3 runs 15 residues. Germline V gene sequence: CDR1 SGDLS, CDR2 YYNGEE.

The chain carries TRBV5-5 and TRBJ2-1, with 10 bases aligning to TRBD2. Germline values: CDR1 SGHKS, CDR2 YYEKEE (reference sequence). Trimming took 1 base from V and 8 from J; bases not matched to a gene: 15. The CDR3 runs to 18 residues. In nucleotides, the CDR3 is TGTGCCAGCAGCTTGTTAGGGTCGGATAGCGGGGGGCCCGATGAGCAGTTCTTC. It codes for CASSLLGSDSGGPDEQFF.

This chain uses TRBV5-6 with TRBJ1-2; TRBD1 agrees at 9 bases. The junction had 10 bases not matched to a gene; V was cut back by 4 bases and J by 3 bases. Germline V lookup: CDR1 SGHDT, CDR2 YYEEEE. The CDR3 covers 16 residues. The CDR3 coding sequence is TGTGCCAGCAGCCCTGAGGGACAGGGAGAATACTATGGCTACACCTTC. It translates to CASSPEGQGEYYGYTF.

In regard to this clone: Other nucleotide sequences in the sample specify the same CDR3. The V call is TRBV9, the J call TRBJ2-7; 7 bases match TRBD1. This CDR3 has 15 residues. CDR1 and CDR2 from the germline V gene are SGDLS and YYNGEE. Trimming cost V 0 bases and J 0 bases; bases outside gene matches: 3. The CDR3 loop is CASSVGAGGSYEQYF. The CDR3 DNA follows: TGTGCCAGCAGCGTAGGGGCAGGGGGCTCCTACGAGCAGTACTTC.

The genes are TRBV6-5 and TRBJ2-3; 7 nucleotides align to TRBD2. The CDR3 has 15 amino acids. After removal of 5 bases from V and 2 bases from J, the junction contained 7 bases not matched to a gene. The V gene's germline CDR1 is MNHEY and CDR2 SVGAGI. The CDR3 loop reads CASSMGGVDTDTQYF. For the CDR3, the DNA is TGTGCCAGCAGTATGGGGGGGGTGGACACAGATACGCAGTATTTT.

This clone was counted a few times. This chain uses TRBV6-1 with TRBJ1-5; D remains unclear. This CDR3 spans 10 amino acids. Germline V gene sequence: CDR1 MNHNS, CDR2 SASEGT. The germline V and J ends were trimmed by 7 bases and 6 bases, with 4 bases remaining between them. Written as DNA, the CDR3 is TGTGCCAGCAATATTCAGCCCCAGCATTTT. Protein sequence: CASNIQPQHF.

The gene calls are TRBV7-2 and TRBJ1-2; 7 bases are a match to TRBD1. CDR3 length: 15 residues. CDR1 is SGHTA, CDR2 FQGNSA, per germline. After removal of 5 bases from V and 8 bases from J, the junction contained 14 bases not matched to a gene. CDR3 nucleotides: TGTGCCAGCAGCCCGAGCCGACAGGGAGGACAGGGCTACACCTTC. Its protein is CASSPSRQGGQGYTF.

The rearrangement joins TRBV7-8 to TRBJ2-2, with 14 bases matching TRBD2. The V gene end was trimmed by 6 bases and the J gene end by 2 bases; junction bases not matched to a gene: 8. The CDR3 runs 18 residues. The germline CDR1 and CDR2 sequences are SGHVS and FQNEAQ. This CDR3 reads CASRNRTSGGPNTGELFF. Written as DNA, the CDR3 is TGTGCCAGCAGAAATAGGACTAGCGGGGGGCCAAACACCGGGGAGCTGTTTTTT.

The J gene is TRBJ2-7, the V gene TRBV4-3, with D unresolved. Trimming cost V 0 bases and J 3 bases, with 6 bases left between them. The germline CDR1 and CDR2 sequences are LGHNA and YSLEER. There are 13 residues in the CDR3. This CDR3 is CASSQDVLYEQYF. CDR3 coding DNA: TGCGCCAGCAGCCAAGATGTACTCTACGAGCAGTACTTC.

The rearrangement uses TRBV6-5 and TRBJ1-3; 8 bases are a match to TRBD1. The CDR3 consists of 15 residues. Germline CDR1 MNHEY, CDR2 SVGAGI. The trim removed 6 bases at V and 4 bases at J, leaving 8 bases unmatched. The CDR3 protein is CASRQDRAMGNTIYF. DNA of the CDR3: TGTGCCAGCAGGCAGGACAGGGCGATGGGAAACACCATATATTTT.

On this clone: Other nucleotide sequences from this sample produce the same CDR3. The chain combines TRBV5-1 with TRBJ2-2; TRBD2 matches 13 bases. The length of the CDR3 is 18 residues. CDR1 and CDR2 (germline): SGHRS, YFSETQ. J was trimmed by 2 bases and V by 3 bases; bases with no gene match: 7. CDR3 protein: CASSSRTSGGPNTGELFF. The CDR3 DNA reads as TGCGCCAGCAGCTCGCGGACTAGCGGGGGCCCAAACACCGGGGAGCTGTTTTTT.

The V call is TRBV7-6, the J call TRBJ2-1, with 7 positions matching TRBD1. The CDR3 totals 15 residues. The J segment lost 8 bases and the V segment lost 5 bases, leaving 12 bases of the junction unmatched. From germline, CDR1 is SGHVS and CDR2 FNYEAQ. The CDR3 DNA reads as TGTGCCAGCAGCATTGACAGGGAAGGAGACGATGAGCAGTTCTTC. It yields the protein CASSIDREGDDEQFF.

The V call is TRBV14, the J call TRBJ1-2; D not certain. This CDR3 region has 15 residues. The V gene's germline CDR1 is SGHDN and CDR2 FVKESK. V lost 0 bases, J lost 3 bases, and 11 bases lay in between. CDR3 loop: CASSQDARFHYGYTF. The CDR3 DNA is TGTGCCAGCAGCCAAGATGCTAGGTTTCACTATGGCTACACCTTC.

The rearrangement uses TRBV5-1 and TRBJ1-3; D perhaps matches TRBD1 (6 bases). Trimming removed 7 bases from V and 0 bases from J, with 11 bases in between. CDR1 and CDR2 (germline): SGHRS, YFSETQ. The CDR3 contains 14 residues. The CDR3 sequence: CASRQALSGNTIYF. The CDR3 nucleotides are TGCGCCAGCCGACAGGCTCTCTCTGGAAACACCATATATTTT.

The V gene is TRBV7-2, the J gene TRBJ2-2; possible D gene TRBD2, 6 bases. The CDR3 contains 13 residues. Trimming stripped 0 bases from V and 13 bases from J, with 12 bases between. Germline V CDR1 and CDR2: SGHTA, FQGNSA. This chain's CDR3 is CASSLAGPGRLFF. CDR3 nucleotide sequence: TGTGCCAGCAGCTTAGCGGGACCCGGGAGGCTGTTTTTT.

The J gene is TRBJ2-1, the V gene TRBV30; the match to TRBD2 covers 8 bases. Germline CDR1 reads GTSNPN; CDR2 reads SVGIG (reference sequence). The CDR3 is made up of 16 amino acids. The junction had 10 bases not matched to a gene; V was cut back by 1 base and J by 5 bases. The CDR3 coding sequence is TGTGCCTGGAGTGGAAATCCGGGGGGGCCCCACAATGAGCAGTTCTTC. Amino acids: CAWSGNPGGPHNEQFF.